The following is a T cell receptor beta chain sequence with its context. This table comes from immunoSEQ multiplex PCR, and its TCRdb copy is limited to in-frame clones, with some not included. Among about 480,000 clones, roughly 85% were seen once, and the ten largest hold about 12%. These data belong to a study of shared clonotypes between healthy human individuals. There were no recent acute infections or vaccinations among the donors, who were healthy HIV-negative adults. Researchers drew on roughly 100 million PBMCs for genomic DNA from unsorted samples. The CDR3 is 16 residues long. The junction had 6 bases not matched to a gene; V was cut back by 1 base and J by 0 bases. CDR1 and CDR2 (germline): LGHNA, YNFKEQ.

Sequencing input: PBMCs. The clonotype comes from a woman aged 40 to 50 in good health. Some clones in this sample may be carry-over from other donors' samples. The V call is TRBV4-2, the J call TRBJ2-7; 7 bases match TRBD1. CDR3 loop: CASSQAWQGDSYEQYF. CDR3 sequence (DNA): TGTGCCAGCAGCCAAGCCTGGCAGGGGGACTCCTACGAGCAGTACTTC.